The clone carrying this TCR beta chain was picked up a small number of times. The data were obtained in a study of blood T cell repertoires in COVID-19. Per the original methods: Nucleated cell counts were estimated from reference gene primer amplification. TCRdb keeps only in-frame clones here, not all; method: immunoSEQ multiplex PCR. V and J calls plus clone size are reproduced from that table; the DNA served to infer D and trimming. The sample has around 140,000 clones; 80% are singletons. Losses at the gene ends were 6 bases for V and 7 bases for J; bases not matched to a gene: 7. CDR1 and CDR2 from the germline V gene are SGHTA and FQGTGA. CDR3 length equals 15 residues.

This receptor was taken from a man aged 70-80 years who had recovered from COVID-19. Sequenced material: peripheral blood. The chain combines TRBV7-3 with TRBJ1-6; TRBD1 matches 9 bases. This CDR3 is CASSLLGQGNSPLHF. The CDR3 DNA reads as TGTGCCAGCAGTCTCTTGGGACAGGGAAATTCACCCCTCCACTTT.